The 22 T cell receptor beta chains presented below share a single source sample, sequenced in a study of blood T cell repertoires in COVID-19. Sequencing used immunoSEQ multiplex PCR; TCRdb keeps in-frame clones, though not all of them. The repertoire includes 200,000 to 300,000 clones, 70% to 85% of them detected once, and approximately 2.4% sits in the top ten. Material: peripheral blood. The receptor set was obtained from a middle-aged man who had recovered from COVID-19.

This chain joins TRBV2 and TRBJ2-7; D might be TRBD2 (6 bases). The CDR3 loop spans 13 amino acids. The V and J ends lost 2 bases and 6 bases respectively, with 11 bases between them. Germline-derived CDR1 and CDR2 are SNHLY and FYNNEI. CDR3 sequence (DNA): TGTGCCAGCAGTGAATTGACTAGTTCCGAGCAGTACTTC. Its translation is CASSELTSSEQYF. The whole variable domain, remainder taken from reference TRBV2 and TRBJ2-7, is EPEVTQTPSHQVTQMGQEVILRCVPISNHLYFYWYRQILGQKVEFLVSFYNNEISEKSEIFDDQFSVERPDGSNFTLKIRSTKLEDSAMYFCASSELTSSEQYFGPGTRLTVT.

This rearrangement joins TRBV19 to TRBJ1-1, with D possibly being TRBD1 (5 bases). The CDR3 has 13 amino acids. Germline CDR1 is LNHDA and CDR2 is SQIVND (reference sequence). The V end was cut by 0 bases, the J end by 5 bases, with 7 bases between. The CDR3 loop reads CASSIDRETEAFF. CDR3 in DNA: TGTGCCAGTAGTATAGACAGGGAAACTGAAGCTTTCTTT.

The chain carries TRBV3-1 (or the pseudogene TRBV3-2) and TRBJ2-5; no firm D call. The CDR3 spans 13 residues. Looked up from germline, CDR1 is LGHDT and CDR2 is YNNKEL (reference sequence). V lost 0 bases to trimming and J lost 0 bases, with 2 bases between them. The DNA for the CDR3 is TGTGCCAGCAGCCAAGACAACCAAGAGACCCAGTACTTC. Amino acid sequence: CASSQDNQETQYF.

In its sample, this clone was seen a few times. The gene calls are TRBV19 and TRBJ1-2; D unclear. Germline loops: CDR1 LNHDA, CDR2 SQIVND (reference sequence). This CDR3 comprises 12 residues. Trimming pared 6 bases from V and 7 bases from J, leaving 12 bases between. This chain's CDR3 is CASSYSLVGYTF. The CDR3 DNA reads TGTGCCAGTAGCTACAGTTTGGTTGGCTACACCTTC.

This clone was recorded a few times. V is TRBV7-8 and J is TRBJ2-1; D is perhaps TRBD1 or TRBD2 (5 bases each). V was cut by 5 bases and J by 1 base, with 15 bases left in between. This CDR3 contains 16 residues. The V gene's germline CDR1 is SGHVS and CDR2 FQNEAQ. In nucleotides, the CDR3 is TGTGCCAGCAGCAGAGGGGCTCGTGGGTCCTACAATGAGCAGTTCTTC. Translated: CASSRGARGSYNEQFF.

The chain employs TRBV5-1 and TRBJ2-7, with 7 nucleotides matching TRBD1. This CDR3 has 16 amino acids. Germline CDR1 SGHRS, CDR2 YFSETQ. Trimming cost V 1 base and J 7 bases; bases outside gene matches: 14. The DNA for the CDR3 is TGCGCCAGCAGCTTGAACAGGGGAGTCCCATGGGATGAGCAGTACTTC. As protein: CASSLNRGVPWDEQYF.

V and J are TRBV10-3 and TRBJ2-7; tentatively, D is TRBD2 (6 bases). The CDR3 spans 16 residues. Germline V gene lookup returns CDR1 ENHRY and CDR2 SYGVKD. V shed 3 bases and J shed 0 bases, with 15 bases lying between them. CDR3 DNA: TGTGCCATCAGTGACTTCGAGCAGCGGGTCTCCTACGAGCAGTACTTC. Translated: CAISDFEQRVSYEQYF.

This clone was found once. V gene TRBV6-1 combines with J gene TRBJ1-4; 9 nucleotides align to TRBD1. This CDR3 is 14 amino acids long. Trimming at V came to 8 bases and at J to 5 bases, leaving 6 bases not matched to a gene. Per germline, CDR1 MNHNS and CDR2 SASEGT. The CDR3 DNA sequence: TGTGCCAGCGGACAAGGGACAGGGAATGAAAAACTGTTTTTT. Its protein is CASGQGTGNEKLFF.

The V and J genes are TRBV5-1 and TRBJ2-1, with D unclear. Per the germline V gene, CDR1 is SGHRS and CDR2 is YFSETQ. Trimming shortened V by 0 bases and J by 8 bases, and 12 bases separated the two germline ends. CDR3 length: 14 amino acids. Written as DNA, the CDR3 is TGCGCCAGCAGCTTGGCCCCTCCTGTTGATGAGCAGTTCTTC. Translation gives CASSLAPPVDEQFF.

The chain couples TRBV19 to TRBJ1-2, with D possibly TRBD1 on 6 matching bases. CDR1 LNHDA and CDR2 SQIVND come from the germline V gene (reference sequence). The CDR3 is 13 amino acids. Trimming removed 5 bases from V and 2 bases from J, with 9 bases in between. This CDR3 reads CASSRQANYGYTF. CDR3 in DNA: TGTGCCAGTAGTCGACAGGCCAACTATGGCTACACCTTC.

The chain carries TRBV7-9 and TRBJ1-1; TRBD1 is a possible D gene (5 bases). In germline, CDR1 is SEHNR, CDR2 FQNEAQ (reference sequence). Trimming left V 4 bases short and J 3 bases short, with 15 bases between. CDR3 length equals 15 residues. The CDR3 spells CASSSLKGLDTEAFF. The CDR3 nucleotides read TGTGCCAGCAGCTCTTTGAAGGGGCTGGACACTGAAGCTTTCTTT.

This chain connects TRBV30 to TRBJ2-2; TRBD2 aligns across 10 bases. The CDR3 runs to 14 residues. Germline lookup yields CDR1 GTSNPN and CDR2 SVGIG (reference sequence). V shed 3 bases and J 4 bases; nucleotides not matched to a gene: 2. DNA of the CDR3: TGTGCCTGGAGAATAGCGGGGGGCACCGGGGAGCTGTTTTTT. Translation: CAWRIAGGTGELFF.

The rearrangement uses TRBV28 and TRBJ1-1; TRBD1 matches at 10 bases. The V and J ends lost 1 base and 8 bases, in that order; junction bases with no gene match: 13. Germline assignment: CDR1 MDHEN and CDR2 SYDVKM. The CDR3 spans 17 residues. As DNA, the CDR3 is TGTGCCAGCAGTTTATTCCCGGGACAGGGGTCGTCGGCAGAAGCTTTCTTT. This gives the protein CASSLFPGQGSSAEAFF.

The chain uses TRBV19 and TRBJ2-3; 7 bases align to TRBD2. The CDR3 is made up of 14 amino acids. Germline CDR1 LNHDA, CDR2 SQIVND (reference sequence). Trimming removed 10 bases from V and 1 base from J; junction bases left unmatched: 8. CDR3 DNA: TGTGCCACCACGAGCGGGGCCCGCACAGATACGCAGTATTTT. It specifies CATTSGARTDTQYF.

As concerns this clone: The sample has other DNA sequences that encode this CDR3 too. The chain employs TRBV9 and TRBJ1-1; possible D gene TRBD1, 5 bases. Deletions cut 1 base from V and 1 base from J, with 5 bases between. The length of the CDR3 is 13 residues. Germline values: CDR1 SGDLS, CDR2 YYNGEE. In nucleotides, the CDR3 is TGTGCCAGCAGCGTACAGGGGAACACTGAAGCTTTCTTT. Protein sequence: CASSVQGNTEAFF.

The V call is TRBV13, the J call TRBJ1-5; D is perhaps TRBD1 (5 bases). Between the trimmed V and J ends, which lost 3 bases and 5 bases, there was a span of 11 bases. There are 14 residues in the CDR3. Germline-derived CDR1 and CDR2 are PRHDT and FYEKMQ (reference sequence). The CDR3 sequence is CASSFGGAHQPQHF. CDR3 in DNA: TGTGCCAGCAGCTTCGGGGGTGCGCATCAGCCCCAGCATTTT. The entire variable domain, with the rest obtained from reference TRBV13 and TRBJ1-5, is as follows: AAGVIQSPRHLIKEKRETATLKCYPIPRHDTVYWYQQGPGQDPQFLISFYEKMQSDKGSIPDRFSAQQFSDYHSELNMSSLELGDSALYFCASSFGGAHQPQHFGDGTRLSIL.

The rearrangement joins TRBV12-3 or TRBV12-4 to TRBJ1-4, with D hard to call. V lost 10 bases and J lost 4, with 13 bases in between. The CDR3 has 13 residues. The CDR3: CATRRGVNEKLFF. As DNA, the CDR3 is TGTGCCACCCGGCGGGGAGTTAATGAAAAACTGTTTTTT.

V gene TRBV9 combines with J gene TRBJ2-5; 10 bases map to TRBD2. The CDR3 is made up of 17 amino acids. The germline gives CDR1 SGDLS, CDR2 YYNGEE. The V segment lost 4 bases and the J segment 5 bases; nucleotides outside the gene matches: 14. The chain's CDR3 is CASSPRGSGGAYETQYF. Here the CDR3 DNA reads TGTGCCAGCAGCCCCCGGGGGAGCGGGGGGGCCTATGAGACCCAGTACTTC.

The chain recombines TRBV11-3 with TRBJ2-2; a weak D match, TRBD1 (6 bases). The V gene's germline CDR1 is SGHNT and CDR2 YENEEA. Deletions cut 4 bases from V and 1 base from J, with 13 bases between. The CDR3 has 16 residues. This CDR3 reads CASSSTGTLNTGELFF. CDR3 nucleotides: TGTGCCAGCAGCTCAACCGGGACATTGAACACCGGGGAGCTGTTTTTT.

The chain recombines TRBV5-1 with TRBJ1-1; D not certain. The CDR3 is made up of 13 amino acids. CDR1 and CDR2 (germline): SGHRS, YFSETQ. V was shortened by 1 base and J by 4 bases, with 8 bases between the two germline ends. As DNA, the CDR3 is TGCGCCAGCAGCTTGATGCGGGGCACTGAAGCTTTCTTT. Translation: CASSLMRGTEAFF.

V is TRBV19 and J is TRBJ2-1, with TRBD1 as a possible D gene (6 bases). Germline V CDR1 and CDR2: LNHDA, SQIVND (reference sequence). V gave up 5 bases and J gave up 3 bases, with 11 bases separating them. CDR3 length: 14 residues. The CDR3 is CASSVQGDYNEQFF. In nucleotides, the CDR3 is TGTGCCAGTAGTGTACAGGGAGACTACAATGAGCAGTTCTTC. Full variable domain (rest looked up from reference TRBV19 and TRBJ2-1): DGGITQSPKYLFRKEGQNVTLSCEQNLNHDAMYWYRQDPGQGLRLIYYSQIVNDFQKGDIAEGYSVSREKKESFPLTVTSAQKNPTAFYLCASSVQGDYNEQFFGPGTRLTVL.

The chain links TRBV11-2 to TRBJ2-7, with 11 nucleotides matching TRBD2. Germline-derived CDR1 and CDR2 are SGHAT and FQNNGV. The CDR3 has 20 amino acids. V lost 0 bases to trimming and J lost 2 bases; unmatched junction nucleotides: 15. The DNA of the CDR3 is TGTGCCAGCAGCTTAGAGGGGGTAGCGGGAGGGCCCACACTTACCTACGAGCAGTACTTC. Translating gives CASSLEGVAGGPTLTYEQYF.